These 16 T cell receptor beta chains were sequenced from one sample in a study of identical twins. MiXCR, run by TCRdb on the 5' RACE reads, gives a single entry per CDR3 protein. The sample contains about 190,000 distinct CDR3 sequences, approximately 15% of which appear only once. Separately, the same data were catalogued under a study of T cells expressing NK-cell markers.

The sequenced sample was CD8+ T cells sorted from blood. The receptor source for this set is a woman between 18 and 29 years old in good health.

This clonotype was counted only a few times. CDR3 amino acids: CASSNGAMQQFF. The CDR3 DNA sequence: TGTGCCAGCAGCAATGGGGCAATGCAGCAGTTCTTC. V usage is TRBV12-3 or TRBV12-4 and J usage is TRBJ2-1; possible D gene TRBD1, 5 bases. This CDR3 spans 12 amino acids. The germline V and J ends were trimmed by 6 bases and 11 bases, with 14 bases remaining between them.

This sequence joins TRBV10-3 and TRBJ2-3; perhaps TRBD2 as D (6 bases). This CDR3 region has 17 residues. CDR1 and CDR2 from the germline V gene are ENHRY and SYGVKD. V lost 0 bases and J lost 3, with 16 bases in between. For the CDR3, the DNA is TGTGCCATCAGTGAGTCGAAATACGGGGGAGTGACAGATACGCAGTATTTT. Protein sequence: CAISESKYGGVTDTQYF.

In its sample, this clonotype was seen a few times. The rearrangement joins TRBV6-1 to TRBJ2-1; TRBD1 or TRBD2 may be the D gene (5 bases each). Germline V CDR1 and CDR2: MNHNS, SASEGT. Trimming cost V 8 bases and J 2 bases, with 13 bases left between them. The CDR3 sequence is 14 residues long. The CDR3, as DNA: TGTGCCAGCGTACCGGGACCGACCTACAATGAGCAGTTCTTC. This sequence encodes CASVPGPTYNEQFF.

The chain employs TRBV21-1 and TRBJ1-1; TRBD1, the table's D call, lacks a check against the DNA. TRBV21-1 is shown as a pseudogene. This CDR3 is built from 18 residues. This CDR3 reads CASSKDGGDRTVDTEAFF. DNA of the CDR3: TGTGCCAGCAGCAAAGACGGGGGGGATCGTACGGTGGACACTGAAGCTTTCTTT.

The chain is built from TRBV10-3 and TRBJ2-5; 11 bases line up with TRBD2. After removal of 3 bases from V and 2 bases from J, the junction contained 5 bases not matched to a gene. Germline V gene sequence: CDR1 ENHRY, CDR2 SYGVKD. The CDR3 is made up of 16 amino acids. As DNA, the CDR3 is TGTGCCATCAGTGACCCGACTAGCGGGGCGCAAGAGACCCAGTACTTC. It encodes CAISDPTSGAQETQYF.

This clonotype has a count of ten or more. The chain couples TRBV4-1 to TRBJ2-1; tentative D call: TRBD2 (5 bases). Germline CDR1 MGHRA, CDR2 YSYEKL. The V end was cut by 2 bases, the J end by 9 bases, with 17 bases between. The CDR3 consists of 15 residues. The CDR3 region is CASSQIFGDSGEQFF. The CDR3 nucleotides read TGCGCCAGCAGCCAAATATTCGGGGATTCGGGTGAGCAGTTCTTC.

CDR3 DNA sequence: TGTGCCAGCAGCCCCACGAGGACTAGCGGGAGGGCCCGAGAGACCCAGTACTTC. This sequence encodes CASSPTRTSGRARETQYF. V and J are TRBV3-1 and TRBJ2-5; TRBD2 matches at 15 bases. After removal of 4 bases from V and 4 bases from J, the junction contained 10 bases not matched to a gene. The germline V gene encodes CDR1 LGHDT and CDR2 YNNKEL (reference sequence). This CDR3 is 18 amino acids long.

This chain uses TRBV9 with TRBJ1-5; 9 bases line up with TRBD1. This CDR3 region has 17 residues. Trimming at V came to 0 bases and at J to 2 bases, leaving 6 bases not matched to a gene. Germline V CDR1 and CDR2: SGDLS, YYNGEE. CDR3 nucleotides: TGTGCCAGCAGCGTAGGGACAGGGGAAATTGGCAATCAGCCCCAGCATTTT. Encoded protein: CASSVGTGEIGNQPQHF.

This clonotype was observed many times. J is TRBJ2-2 and V is TRBV7-7, with a weak D call TRBD1 (7 bases). Germline loops: CDR1 SSHAT, CDR2 FNYEAQ (reference sequence). The CDR3 consists of 12 residues. The CDR3 region is CATQGGTGELFF. CDR3 in DNA: TGTGCTACCCAGGGGGGCACCGGGGAGCTGTTTTTT.

This clonotype was detected only a few times. The chain uses TRBV7-9 and TRBJ2-4; either TRBD1 or TRBD2 may supply D (6 bases each). Per germline, CDR1 SEHNR and CDR2 FQNEAQ (reference sequence). The CDR3 has 17 amino acids. V was trimmed by 5 bases and J by 6 bases, leaving 23 bases between them. The CDR3 nucleotides read TGTGCCAGCAGCACGACGGACAGACCACCCGGGGGAAACATTCAGTACTTC. Residues: CASSTTDRPPGGNIQYF.

The chain recombines TRBV12-3 or TRBV12-4 with TRBJ2-5; D may be TRBD1 or TRBD2 (5 bases each). V was trimmed by 5 bases and J by 9 bases, leaving 13 bases between them. CDR3 length: 12 amino acids. The DNA of the CDR3 is TGTGCCAGCAGTCCGGGGTTGGGGCCCCAGTACTTC. This sequence encodes CASSPGLGPQYF.

In this sample, this clonotype turned up many times. The V and J genes are TRBV29-1 and TRBJ2-7; D is undetermined. The CDR3 length is 13 residues. CDR1 is SQVTM, CDR2 ANQGSEA, per germline. Trimming removed 4 bases at V and 3 bases at J, with 13 bases between. CDR3 in DNA: TGCAGCGTTGTGGTAGGACCGTACTACGAGCAGTACTTC. As protein: CSVVVGPYYEQYF.

V usage is TRBV5-1 and J usage is TRBJ1-5; no reliable D call. V shed 5 bases and J shed 3 bases, with 9 bases lying between them. There are 13 residues in the CDR3. Per germline, CDR1 SGHRS and CDR2 YFSETQ. This CDR3 is CASRHDTNQPQHF. The DNA for the CDR3 is TGCGCCAGCAGACACGATACCAATCAGCCCCAGCATTTT. Together with reference TRBV5-1 and TRBJ1-5, the CDR3 gives the full variable domain: KAGVTQTPRYLIKTRGQQVTLSCSPISGHRSVSWYQQTPGQGLQFLFEYFSETQRNKGNFPGRFSGRQFSNSRSEMNVSTLELGDSALYLCASRHDTNQPQHFGDGTRLSIL.

This clonotype was observed a handful of times. The V gene is TRBV9, the J gene TRBJ2-3; 12 bases map to TRBD2. Germline V gene sequence: CDR1 SGDLS, CDR2 YYNGEE. The CDR3 contains 15 residues. The trim removed 3 bases at V and 6 bases at J, leaving 5 bases unmatched. The CDR3 DNA reads as TGTGCCAGCAGCGAGGGGGGGACTAGCGGGGATACGCAGTATTTT. Its protein is CASSEGGTSGDTQYF.

This chain uses TRBV5-1 with TRBJ2-3; 10 positions match TRBD2. V was clipped by 5 bases and J by 1 base; unmatched bases: 4. Germline V gene data show CDR1 as SGHRS and CDR2 as YFSETQ. The length of the CDR3 is 15 residues. CDR3 bases: TGCGCCAGCAGTTTTGGACTAGCGGGCACAGATACGCAGTATTTT. This codes for CASSFGLAGTDTQYF. The variable domain in full, with the rest retrieved from reference TRBV5-1 and TRBJ2-3, is KAGVTQTPRYLIKTRGQQVTLSCSPISGHRSVSWYQQTPGQGLQFLFEYFSETQRNKGNFPGRFSGRQFSNSRSEMNVSTLELGDSALYLCASSFGLAGTDTQYFGPGTRLTVL.

The V and J genes are TRBV7-9 and TRBJ2-7, with 12 positions matching TRBD1. The CDR3 is 17 residues long. Losses at the gene ends were 5 bases for V and 6 bases for J; bases not matched to a gene: 14. In germline, CDR1 is SEHNR, CDR2 FQNEAQ (reference sequence). The CDR3 region has the DNA TGTGCCAGCAGCCCGTCCCCCGGGACAGGGGGCCTGGGCGAGCAGTACTTC. This gives the protein CASSPSPGTGGLGEQYF. The full variable domain, with the rest looked up from reference TRBV7-9 and TRBJ2-7, is DTGVSQNPRHKITKRGQNVTFRCDPISEHNRLYWYRQTLGQGPEFLTYFQNEAQLEKSRLLSDRFSAERPKGSFSTLEIQRTEQGDSAMYLCASSPSPGTGGLGEQYFGPGTRLTVT.